The 12 T cell receptor beta chains presented below share a single source sample, sequenced in a study of PD-L1 blockade in urothelial cancer. TCRdb's copy holds only in-frame clones and misses some; the assay was immunoSEQ multiplex PCR. The sample lists about 130,000 clones; about four fifths were seen once. Described time point: pretreatment peripheral blood. The sequencing used PBMCs, collected around atezolizumab (anti-PD-L1) treatment. The receptors here all came from a man between 45 and 60 years old with urothelial cancer.

The chain combines TRBV5-1 with TRBJ1-3, with D perhaps matching TRBD1 (5 bases). This CDR3 has 15 residues. Germline CDR1 and CDR2: SGHRS and YFSETQ. The ends were cut back, 3 bases at V and 2 bases at J, with 12 bases in the middle. CDR3 coding DNA: TGCGCCAGCAGCTCCGGGGGAAAGCCTGGAAACACCATATATTTT. Its protein is CASSSGGKPGNTIYF.

The chain recombines TRBV12-2 with TRBJ2-3; the table's TRBD2 call for D was not verified on the DNA. TRBV12-2 is a documented pseudogene. CDR3 length: 16 residues. The chain's CDR3 is CASRLRWRSGTDTQYF. The CDR3 DNA reads as TGTGCAAGTCGCTTGAGGTGGCGGAGCGGCACAGATACGCAGTATTTT.

This chain links TRBV7-3 with TRBJ2-2; D unresolved. The CDR3 sequence is 14 residues long. Trimming removed 0 bases at V and 7 bases at J, with 9 bases between. The V gene's germline CDR1 is SGHTA and CDR2 FQGTGA. As DNA, the CDR3 is TGTGCCAGCAGCTTAACCGGTATTGGCGGGGAGCTGTTTTTT. Translated: CASSLTGIGGELFF.

This clone was recorded a few times. The V call is TRBV6-1, the J call TRBJ2-7, with a tentative D call TRBD2 (6 bases). The CDR3 covers 13 residues. Trimming left V 9 bases short and J 0 bases short, with 12 bases between. Per germline, CDR1 MNHNS and CDR2 SASEGT. The CDR3 DNA is TGTGCCAGTCAGACCGGGAGCTCCTACGAGCAGTACTTC. Its protein product is CASQTGSSYEQYF.

The count of this clone is one. J is TRBJ2-1 and V is TRBV19; weak D call: TRBD1 (6 bases). Looked up from germline, CDR1 is LNHDA and CDR2 is SQIVND (reference sequence). The CDR3 is 16 amino acids. Trimming took 2 bases from V and 0 from J, leaving 11 bases between them. This chain's CDR3 is CASSISPDSSYNEQFF. CDR3 in DNA: TGTGCCAGTAGTATATCCCCGGACAGCTCCTACAATGAGCAGTTCTTC.

This chain connects TRBV28 to TRBJ1-2, with D uncertain. CDR1 MDHEN and CDR2 SYDVKM come from the germline V gene. The CDR3 has 12 amino acids. Trimming shortened V by 4 bases and J by 4 bases, and 7 bases separated the two germline ends. Here the CDR3 reads CASSSGVYGYTF. Here the CDR3 DNA reads TGTGCCAGCAGTTCCGGGGTCTATGGCTACACCTTC.

By share, this clone counts as medium-sized. The genes are TRBV5-5 and TRBJ1-1, with 9 bases lining up with TRBD1. Unmatched junction bases numbered 8, after V lost 5 bases and J lost 0 bases. This CDR3 comprises 16 residues. Germline assignment: CDR1 SGHKS and CDR2 YYEKEE (reference sequence). CDR3 coding DNA: TGTGCCAGCAGAGTGACTTGGGACAGGGTGAACACTGAAGCTTTCTTT. Its protein product is CASRVTWDRVNTEAFF.

The chain carries TRBV27 and TRBJ2-7; no clear D gene. Per germline, CDR1 MNHEY and CDR2 SMNVEV (reference sequence). V was trimmed by 3 bases and J by 2 bases, leaving 23 bases between them. The CDR3 spans 18 residues. The CDR3 bases are TGTGCCAGCAGTTTGGGCTGGGCGCCTTTTCCTTCCCCCTACGAGCAGTACTTC. Encoded protein: CASSLGWAPFPSPYEQYF.

The chain joins TRBV27 to TRBJ2-7; TRBD2 aligns across 7 bases. Trimming at V came to 2 bases and at J to 5 bases, leaving 12 bases not matched to a gene. Germline lookup yields CDR1 MNHEY and CDR2 SMNVEV (reference sequence). This CDR3 is 16 amino acids long. CDR3 protein: CASSLNLGGSMNEQYF. The DNA for the CDR3 is TGTGCCAGCAGTTTAAATCTTGGCGGGAGTATGAACGAGCAGTACTTC.

A single count supports this clone. The chain has TRBV5-4 and TRBJ2-7; 10 nucleotides agree with TRBD2. After removal of 4 bases from V and 4 bases from J, the junction contained 14 bases not matched to a gene. Germline CDR1 reads SGHNT; CDR2 reads YYREEE (reference sequence). This CDR3 has 17 residues. In DNA, the CDR3 is TGTGCCAGCAGCATAAGAATTCTAGCGGGAGACGTATACGAGCAGTACTTC. This sequence encodes CASSIRILAGDVYEQYF.

V is TRBV18 and J is TRBJ2-2; 8 bases are shared with TRBD1. CDR1 is KGHSH and CDR2 is LQKENI in the germline V gene. V shed 3 bases, J shed 0 bases, and the junction held 0 bases outside the gene matches. This CDR3 has 15 residues. CDR3 region: CASSPGQANTGELFF. In DNA, the CDR3 is TGTGCCAGCTCACCGGGACAGGCGAACACCGGGGAGCTGTTTTTT.

V and J are TRBV19 and TRBJ1-5; 7 nucleotides match TRBD1. With V trimmed by 4 bases and J by 6 bases, 3 bases remained unmatched. Germline CDR1 LNHDA, CDR2 SQIVND (reference sequence). The CDR3 is 13 residues long. The CDR3 loop is CASSTDRVQPQHF. DNA of the CDR3: TGTGCCAGTAGTACCGACAGGGTTCAGCCCCAGCATTTT.